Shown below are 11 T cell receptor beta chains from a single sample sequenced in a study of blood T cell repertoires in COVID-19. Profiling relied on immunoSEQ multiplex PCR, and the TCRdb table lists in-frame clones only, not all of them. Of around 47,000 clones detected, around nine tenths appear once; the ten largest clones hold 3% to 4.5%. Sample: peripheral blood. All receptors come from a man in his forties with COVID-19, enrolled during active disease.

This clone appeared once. The chain's CDR3 is CASRRGEANTEAFF. Written as DNA, the CDR3 is TGTGCCAGCAGAAGAGGGGAGGCTAACACTGAAGCTTTCTTT. The J gene is TRBJ1-1, the V gene TRBV6-5; maybe TRBD1 (5 bases). CDR1 is MNHEY and CDR2 is SVGAGI in the germline V gene. The CDR3 has 14 amino acids. Deletions cut 6 bases from V and 2 bases from J, with 13 bases between.

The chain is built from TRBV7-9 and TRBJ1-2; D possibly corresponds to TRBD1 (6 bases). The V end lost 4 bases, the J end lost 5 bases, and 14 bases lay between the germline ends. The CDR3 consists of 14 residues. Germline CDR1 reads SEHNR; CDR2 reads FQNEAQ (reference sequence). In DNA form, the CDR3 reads TGTGCCAGCAGCTCTACAGGGAGTGTGTATGGCTACACCTTC. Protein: CASSSTGSVYGYTF.

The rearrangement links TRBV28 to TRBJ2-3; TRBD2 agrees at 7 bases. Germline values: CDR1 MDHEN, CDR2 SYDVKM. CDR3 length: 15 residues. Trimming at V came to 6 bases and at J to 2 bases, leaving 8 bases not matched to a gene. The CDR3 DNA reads TGTGCCAGCAGATCCCCGGGAGGTACCACAGATACGCAGTATTTT. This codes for CASRSPGGTTDTQYF.

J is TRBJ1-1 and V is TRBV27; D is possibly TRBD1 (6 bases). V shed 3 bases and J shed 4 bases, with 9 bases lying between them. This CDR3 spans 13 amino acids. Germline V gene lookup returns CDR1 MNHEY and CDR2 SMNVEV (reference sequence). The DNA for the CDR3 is TGTGCCAGCAGTTTTAGGGGGGGCACTGAAGCTTTCTTT. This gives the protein CASSFRGGTEAFF.

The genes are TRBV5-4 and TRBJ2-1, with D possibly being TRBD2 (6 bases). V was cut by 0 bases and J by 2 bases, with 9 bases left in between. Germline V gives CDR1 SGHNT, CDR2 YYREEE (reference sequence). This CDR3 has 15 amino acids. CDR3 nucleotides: TGTGCCAGCAGCTTGGCGTTAGCGGCCTACAATGAGCAGTTCTTC. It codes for CASSLALAAYNEQFF.

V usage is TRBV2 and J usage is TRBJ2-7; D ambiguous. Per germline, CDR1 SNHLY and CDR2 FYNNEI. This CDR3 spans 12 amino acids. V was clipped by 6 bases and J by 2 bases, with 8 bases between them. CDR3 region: CASREQPYEQYF. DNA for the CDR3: TGTGCCAGCAGGGAGCAACCCTACGAGCAGTACTTC.

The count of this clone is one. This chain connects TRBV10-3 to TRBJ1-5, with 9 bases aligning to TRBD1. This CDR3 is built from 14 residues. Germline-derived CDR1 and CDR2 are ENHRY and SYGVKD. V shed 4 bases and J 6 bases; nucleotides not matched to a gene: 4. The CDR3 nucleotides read TGTGCCATCAGTGGGACAGGGGATCGTCAGCCCCAGCATTTT. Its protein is CAISGTGDRQPQHF.

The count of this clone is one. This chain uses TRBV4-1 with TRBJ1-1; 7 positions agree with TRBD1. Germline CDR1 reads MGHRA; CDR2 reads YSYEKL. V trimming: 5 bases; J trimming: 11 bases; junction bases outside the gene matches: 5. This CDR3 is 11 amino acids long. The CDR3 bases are TGCGCCAGCAGCTTTGGACAGGAGGCTTTCTTT. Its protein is CASSFGQEAFF.

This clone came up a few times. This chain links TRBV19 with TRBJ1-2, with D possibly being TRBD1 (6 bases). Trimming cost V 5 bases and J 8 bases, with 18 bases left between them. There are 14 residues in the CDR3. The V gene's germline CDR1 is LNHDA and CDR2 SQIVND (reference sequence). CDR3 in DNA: TGTGCCAGTAGTTCCGGGAGGGGGGACCGGGGCTACACCTTC. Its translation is CASSSGRGDRGYTF.

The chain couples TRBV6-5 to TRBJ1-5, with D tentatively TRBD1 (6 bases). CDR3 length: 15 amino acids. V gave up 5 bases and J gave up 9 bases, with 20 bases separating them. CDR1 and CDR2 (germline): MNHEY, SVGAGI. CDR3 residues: CASSMSGQGVRPQHF. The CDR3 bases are TGTGCCAGCAGTATGTCGGGACAAGGGGTTCGGCCCCAGCATTTT.

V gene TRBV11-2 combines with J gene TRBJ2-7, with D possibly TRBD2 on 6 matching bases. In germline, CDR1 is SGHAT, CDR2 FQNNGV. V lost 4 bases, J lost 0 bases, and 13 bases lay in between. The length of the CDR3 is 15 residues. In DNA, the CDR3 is TGTGCCAGCAGCTCCCGCGGGGAAAGCTCCTACGAGCAGTACTTC. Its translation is CASSSRGESSYEQYF.